This TCR beta chain originates from a study of blood T cell repertoires in COVID-19. Profiled with immunoSEQ multiplex PCR; TCRdb holds only in-frame clones, not every one. The sample comprises about 460,000 clones, around nine tenths of which are singletons, and 6.5% to 8.5% rests with the top ten. Source material: PBMCs or T cells enriched from blood (not recorded which). The sequence derives from a woman aged 55-69 years who had recovered from COVID-19.

CDR3 loop: CASSYRAGGYTF. DNA of the CDR3: TGTGCCAGCAGTTACAGGGCGGGTGGCTACACCTTC. The chain couples TRBV2 to TRBJ1-2, with a possible D match to TRBD1 (6 bases). Looked up from germline, CDR1 is SNHLY and CDR2 is FYNNEI. Trimming shortened V by 5 bases and J by 7 bases, and 11 bases separated the two germline ends. CDR3 length: 12 amino acids.